A single sample is the source of the 20 T cell receptor beta chains below, sequenced in a study of beta chain features in type 1 diabetes. Study conclusions and caveats: Among patients with Type 1 diabetes, TCRB CDR3s were moderately but significantly shorter in every one of the four CD4+ subsets.

Expressed TCRB transcripts were sequenced because the entire RNA isolate underwent reverse transcription. Repertoires were generated with immunoSEQ multiplex PCR, while TCRdb's copy carries only in-frame clones and drops some. The data show about 240,000 clones, about 14% seen once. For these receptors, no antigen is known. The material sequenced was naive CD4+ T cells from blood. These receptors were taken from a man aged 25 to 40 with type 1 diabetes.

This clone showed up just a few times. The CDR3 DNA sequence: TGTGCCAGCAGCTCACAGACCTACAATGAGCAGTTCTTC. Its protein is CASSSQTYNEQFF. The chain carries TRBV7-2 and TRBJ2-1; D is unclear. Germline V gene lookup returns CDR1 SGHTA and CDR2 FQGNSA. V dropped 4 bases and J dropped 2 bases, with 6 bases sitting between them. The CDR3 is 13 amino acids.

The chain couples TRBV5-1 to TRBJ2-7; D ambiguous. The CDR3 length is 15 residues. Per the germline V gene, CDR1 is SGHRS and CDR2 is YFSETQ. The ends were cut back, 0 bases at V and 1 base at J, with 11 bases in the middle. CDR3 residues: CASSLVEAGSYEQYF. The CDR3 DNA reads as TGCGCCAGCAGCTTGGTGGAAGCAGGATCCTACGAGCAGTACTTC.

The chain employs TRBV2 and TRBJ1-5; TRBD1 aligns across 10 bases. The CDR3 sequence is 13 residues long. The V segment lost 11 bases and the J segment 4 bases; nucleotides outside the gene matches: 5. CDR1 and CDR2 (germline): SNHLY, FYNNEI. The CDR3: CAGGTGENQPQHF. CDR3 DNA: TGTGCCGGGGGGACAGGGGAAAATCAGCCCCAGCATTTT.

The chain uses TRBV4-1 and TRBJ1-2; D perhaps matches TRBD1 (5 bases). Germline V gene lookup returns CDR1 MGHRA and CDR2 YSYEKL. This CDR3 is built from 16 residues. Trimming pared 6 bases from V and 4 bases from J, leaving 21 bases between. The CDR3 protein is CASRPPGGTWRYGYTF. As DNA, the CDR3 is TGCGCCAGCAGACCTCCTGGGGGGACGTGGCGCTATGGCTACACCTTC.

This rearrangement joins TRBV27 to TRBJ2-7; possible D gene TRBD1, 6 bases. Germline lookup yields CDR1 MNHEY and CDR2 SMNVEV (reference sequence). The CDR3 covers 15 residues. The V end lost 6 bases, the J end lost 1 base, and 16 bases lay between the germline ends. CDR3 DNA sequence: TGTGCCAGCAGGCAGACCGGGACACTGTCCTACGAGCAGTACTTC. As protein: CASRQTGTLSYEQYF.

The sample holds a few counts of this clone. The chain carries TRBV4-1 and TRBJ2-2, with TRBD2 identical over 10 bases. The germline CDR1 and CDR2 sequences are MGHRA and YSYEKL. The J segment lost 6 bases and the V segment lost 3 bases, leaving 10 bases of the junction unmatched. The CDR3 has 17 residues. CDR3 in DNA: TGCGCCAGCAGCCACCGTCTAAGCGGGAGGGCCTCCGGGGAGCTGTTTTTT. Encoded protein: CASSHRLSGRASGELFF.

This clone showed up just a few times. J is TRBJ2-7 and V is TRBV29-1; 7 bases match TRBD2. Germline V CDR1 and CDR2: SQVTM, ANQGSEA. J was trimmed by 3 bases and V by 3 bases; bases with no gene match: 5. This CDR3 is 13 amino acids long. The CDR3 here is CSVEILADYEQYF. The CDR3 DNA reads TGCAGCGTTGAGATCCTAGCGGACTACGAGCAGTACTTC.

The chain is built from TRBV2 and TRBJ2-6, with TRBD1 identical over 9 bases. This CDR3 contains 15 residues. Trimming cost V 7 bases and J 4 bases; bases outside gene matches: 5. Germline CDR1 SNHLY, CDR2 FYNNEI. The CDR3 DNA reads as TGTGCCAGCACCGACAGGGGGTTAGGGGCCAACGTCCTGACTTTC. This translates into CASTDRGLGANVLTF.

The gene calls are TRBV30 and TRBJ2-3; 12 bases are a match to TRBD2. The CDR3 loop spans 16 amino acids. V dropped 4 bases and J dropped 4; count of bases not matched to a gene: 9. Germline V gene lookup returns CDR1 GTSNPN and CDR2 SVGIG (reference sequence). In DNA form, the CDR3 reads TGTGCCTGGACCTACGGGCTAGCGGGGGGGCCAGATACGCAGTATTTT. Protein product: CAWTYGLAGGPDTQYF.

The CDR3 spells CASSSSPVANYGYTF. DNA of the CDR3: TGTGCCAGCAGCTCTAGCCCAGTAGCTAACTATGGCTACACCTTC. The J gene is TRBJ1-2, the V gene TRBV7-9; D remains unclear. This CDR3 contains 15 residues. The germline V and J ends were trimmed by 4 bases and 0 bases, with 12 bases remaining between them. Per germline, CDR1 SEHNR and CDR2 FQNEAQ (reference sequence).

This clone was counted between two and nine times. The CDR3 loop is CASSTGGSGGYNEQFF. The CDR3 bases are TGTGCCAGCAGCACCGGGGGCAGCGGGGGGTACAATGAGCAGTTCTTC. The chain is built from TRBV7-2 and TRBJ2-1; 9 bases agree with TRBD2. V shed 5 bases, J shed 4 bases, and the junction held 9 bases outside the gene matches. Germline-derived CDR1 and CDR2 are SGHTA and FQGNSA. The CDR3 loop spans 16 amino acids. The variable domain in full, completed from reference TRBV7-2 and TRBJ2-1, reads GAGVSQSPSNKVTEKGKDVELRCDPISGHTALYWYRQSLGQGLEFLIYFQGNSAPDKSGLPSDRFSAERTGGSVSTLTIQRTQQEDSAVYLCASSTGGSGGYNEQFFGPGTRLTVL.

The rearrangement uses TRBV7-9 and TRBJ1-2, with 9 bases aligning to TRBD1. This CDR3 region has 18 residues. In germline, CDR1 is SEHNR, CDR2 FQNEAQ (reference sequence). V was pared by 0 bases and J by 0 bases, with 8 bases of the junction left unmatched. The CDR3 is CASSLAGSDRGTNYGYTF. CDR3 coding DNA: TGTGCCAGCAGCTTAGCGGGCTCGGACAGGGGCACTAACTATGGCTACACCTTC.

V usage is TRBV30 and J usage is TRBJ2-1, with 7 nucleotides matching TRBD2. The CDR3 covers 12 residues. Germline CDR1 reads GTSNPN; CDR2 reads SVGIG (reference sequence). The V segment lost 2 bases and the J segment 6 bases; nucleotides outside the gene matches: 1. CDR3 coding DNA: TGTGCCTGGAGTAGACTAGCCAATGAGCAGTTCTTC. Residues: CAWSRLANEQFF.

This clone was found a few times. V gene TRBV9 combines with J gene TRBJ2-1, with TRBD2 matching over 13 bases. Trimming cost V 3 bases and J 5 bases; bases outside gene matches: 5. The V gene's germline CDR1 is SGDLS and CDR2 YYNGEE. The CDR3 covers 16 residues. The CDR3 protein is CASSELLAGGNNEQFF. DNA of the CDR3: TGTGCCAGCAGCGAACTACTAGCGGGAGGGAACAATGAGCAGTTCTTC.

The chain has TRBV4-1 and TRBJ2-5; D might be TRBD1 (5 bases). The end of the DNA fits TRBJ2-7 better, so the J call may be wrong. Germline V gives CDR1 MGHRA, CDR2 YSYEKL. The CDR3 consists of 15 residues. The CDR3 nucleotides read TGCGCCAGCAGCCAGGAACAGGCGGAGTCCTACGAGCAGTACTTC. The encoded protein is CASSQEQAESYEQYF.

This clone has a handful of counts. V usage is TRBV9 and J usage is TRBJ2-3; D unresolved. There are 15 residues in the CDR3. CDR1 and CDR2 from the germline V gene are SGDLS and YYNGEE. The germline V and J ends were trimmed by 0 bases and 2 bases, with 10 bases remaining between them. The DNA for the CDR3 is TGTGCCAGCAGCGTAGTTGCCTATCCCACAGATACGCAGTATTTT. This codes for CASSVVAYPTDTQYF.

This clone was seen only a few times. In DNA, the CDR3 is TGCGCCAGCAACCCGGGACAGGGGGCTTCAGATACGCAGTATTTT. Translated: CASNPGQGASDTQYF. This chain links TRBV5-1 with TRBJ2-3; 12 bases match TRBD1. CDR1 is SGHRS, CDR2 YFSETQ, per germline. This CDR3 comprises 15 residues. Germline trimming cut 6 bases from V and 4 bases from J; bases unmatched to any gene: 6.

This chain joins TRBV6-5 and TRBJ1-1, with TRBD1 matching 8 bases. CDR3 length: 13 residues. V was pared by 6 bases and J by 4 bases, with 4 bases of the junction left unmatched. From germline, CDR1 is MNHEY and CDR2 SVGAGI. Here the CDR3 DNA reads TGTGCCAGCAGGTCCGGACAGGGCACTGAAGCTTTCTTT. Translation: CASRSGQGTEAFF.

This rearrangement joins TRBV7-9 to TRBJ1-3, with D possibly matching TRBD1 (6 bases). V was cut by 5 bases and J by 13 bases, with 12 bases left in between. The CDR3 runs to 11 residues. Per germline, CDR1 SEHNR and CDR2 FQNEAQ (reference sequence). The CDR3 region is CASSLSGAIYF. The CDR3, as DNA: TGTGCCAGCAGCCTATCAGGGGCGATATATTTT.

The chain combines TRBV2 with TRBJ1-1, with D possibly matching TRBD1 (5 bases). Trimming shortened V by 1 base and J by 4 bases, and 10 bases separated the two germline ends. CDR1 and CDR2 (germline): SNHLY, FYNNEI. CDR3 length equals 14 residues. CDR3 in amino acids: CASSEVEGRTEAFF. The CDR3 DNA reads TGTGCCAGCAGTGAAGTGGAGGGGCGCACTGAAGCTTTCTTT.